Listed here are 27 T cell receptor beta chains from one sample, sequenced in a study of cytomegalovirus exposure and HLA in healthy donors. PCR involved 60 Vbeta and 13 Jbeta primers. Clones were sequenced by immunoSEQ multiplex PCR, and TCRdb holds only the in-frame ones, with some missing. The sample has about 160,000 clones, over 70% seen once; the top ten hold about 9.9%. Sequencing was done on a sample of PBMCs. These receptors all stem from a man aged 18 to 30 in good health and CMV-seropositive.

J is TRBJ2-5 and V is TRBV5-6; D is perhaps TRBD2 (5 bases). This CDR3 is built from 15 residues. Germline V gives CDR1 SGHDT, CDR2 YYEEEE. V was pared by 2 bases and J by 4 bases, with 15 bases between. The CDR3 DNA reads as TGTGCCAGCAGCTTCTTGGAGGAAGGGCGAGAGACCCAGTACTTC. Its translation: CASSFLEEGRETQYF.

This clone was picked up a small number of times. The CDR3 spells CAISDGFGELFF. CDR3 nucleotides: TGTGCCATCAGTGACGGGTTTGGGGAGCTGTTTTTT. The chain employs TRBV10-3 and TRBJ2-2, with no clear D. V was cut by 3 bases and J by 8 bases, with 7 bases left in between. The length of the CDR3 is 12 residues. Germline V gives CDR1 ENHRY, CDR2 SYGVKD.

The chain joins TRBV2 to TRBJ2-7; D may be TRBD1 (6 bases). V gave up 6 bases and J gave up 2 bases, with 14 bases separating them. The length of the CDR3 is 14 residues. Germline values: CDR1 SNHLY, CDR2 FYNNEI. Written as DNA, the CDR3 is TGTGCCAGCAGAGGTTCCTACAGGGCCTACGAGCAGTACTTC. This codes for CASRGSYRAYEQYF.

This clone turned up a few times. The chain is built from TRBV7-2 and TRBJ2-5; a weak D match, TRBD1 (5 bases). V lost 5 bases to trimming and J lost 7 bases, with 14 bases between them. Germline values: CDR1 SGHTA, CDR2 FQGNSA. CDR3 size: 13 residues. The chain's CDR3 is CASSHQGDRTQYF. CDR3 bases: TGTGCCAGCAGCCATCAAGGGGATCGGACCCAGTACTTC.

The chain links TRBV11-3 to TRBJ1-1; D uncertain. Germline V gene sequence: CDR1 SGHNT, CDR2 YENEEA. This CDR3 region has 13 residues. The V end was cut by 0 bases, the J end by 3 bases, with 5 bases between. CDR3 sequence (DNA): TGTGCCAGCAGCTTAGAGCGCCACACTGAAGCTTTCTTT. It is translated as CASSLERHTEAFF.

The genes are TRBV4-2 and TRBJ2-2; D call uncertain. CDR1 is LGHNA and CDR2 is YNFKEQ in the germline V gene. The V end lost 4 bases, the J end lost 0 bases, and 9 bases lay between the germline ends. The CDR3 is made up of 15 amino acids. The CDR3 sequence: CASSRAGTNTGELFF. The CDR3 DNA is TGTGCCAGCAGCCGGGCAGGCACGAACACCGGGGAGCTGTTTTTT.

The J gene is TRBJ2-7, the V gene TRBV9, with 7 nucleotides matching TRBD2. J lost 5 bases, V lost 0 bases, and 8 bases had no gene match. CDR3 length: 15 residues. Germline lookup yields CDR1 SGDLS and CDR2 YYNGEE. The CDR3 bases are TGTGCCAGCAGCGTAGAGGGTCGCGGGGGTGACGAGCAGTACTTC. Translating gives CASSVEGRGGDEQYF.

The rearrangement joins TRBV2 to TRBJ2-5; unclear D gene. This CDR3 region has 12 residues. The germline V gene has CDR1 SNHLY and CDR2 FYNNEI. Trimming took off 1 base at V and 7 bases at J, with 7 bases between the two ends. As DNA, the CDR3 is TGTGCCAGCAGTGAAGGAGCCGGGACCCAGTACTTC. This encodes CASSEGAGTQYF. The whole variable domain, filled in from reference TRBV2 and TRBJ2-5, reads EPEVTQTPSHQVTQMGQEVILRCVPISNHLYFYWYRQILGQKVEFLVSFYNNEISEKSEIFDDQFSVERPDGSNFTLKIRSTKLEDSAMYFCASSEGAGTQYFGPGTRLLVL.

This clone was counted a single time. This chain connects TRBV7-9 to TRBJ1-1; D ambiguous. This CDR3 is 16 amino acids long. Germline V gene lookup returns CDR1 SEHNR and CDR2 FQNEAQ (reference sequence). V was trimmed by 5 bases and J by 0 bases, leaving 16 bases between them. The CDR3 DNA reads TGTGCCAGCAGCCGCGGAAAGCCCACCTTGAACACTGAAGCTTTCTTT. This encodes CASSRGKPTLNTEAFF.

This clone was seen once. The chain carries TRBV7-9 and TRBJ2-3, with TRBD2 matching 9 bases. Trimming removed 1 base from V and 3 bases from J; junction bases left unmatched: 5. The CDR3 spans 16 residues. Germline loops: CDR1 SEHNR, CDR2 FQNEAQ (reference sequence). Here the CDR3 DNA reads TGTGCCAGCAGCTTAGGGACTAGCGTGAAGACAGATACGCAGTATTTT. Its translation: CASSLGTSVKTDTQYF.

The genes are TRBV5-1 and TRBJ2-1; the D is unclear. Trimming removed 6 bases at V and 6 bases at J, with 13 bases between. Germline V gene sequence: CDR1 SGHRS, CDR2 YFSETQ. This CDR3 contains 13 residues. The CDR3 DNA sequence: TGCGCCAGCACCTCCCCAGGTCCCAATGAGCAGTTCTTC. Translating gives CASTSPGPNEQFF.

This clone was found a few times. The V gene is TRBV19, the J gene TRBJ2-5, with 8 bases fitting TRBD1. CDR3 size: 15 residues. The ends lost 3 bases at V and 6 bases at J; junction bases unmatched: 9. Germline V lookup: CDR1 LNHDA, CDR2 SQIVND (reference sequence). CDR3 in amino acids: CASSISQGASQTQYF. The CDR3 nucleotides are TGTGCCAGTAGTATTTCCCAGGGGGCGAGCCAGACCCAGTACTTC.

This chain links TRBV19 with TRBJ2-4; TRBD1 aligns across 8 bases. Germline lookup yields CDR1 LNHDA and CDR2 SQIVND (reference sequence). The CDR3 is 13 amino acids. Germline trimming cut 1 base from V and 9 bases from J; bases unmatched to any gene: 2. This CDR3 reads CASSIVDRGIQYF. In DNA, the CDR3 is TGTGCCAGTAGTATAGTTGACAGGGGCATTCAGTACTTC.

The CDR3: CASSGDRGLAETQYF. DNA for the CDR3: TGTGCCAGCAGTGGGGACAGGGGGCTTGCAGAGACCCAGTACTTC. The genes are TRBV6-1 and TRBJ2-5, with 12 bases that match TRBD1. The trim removed 4 bases at V and 4 bases at J, leaving 4 bases unmatched. This CDR3 contains 15 residues. CDR1 is MNHNS, CDR2 SASEGT, per germline.

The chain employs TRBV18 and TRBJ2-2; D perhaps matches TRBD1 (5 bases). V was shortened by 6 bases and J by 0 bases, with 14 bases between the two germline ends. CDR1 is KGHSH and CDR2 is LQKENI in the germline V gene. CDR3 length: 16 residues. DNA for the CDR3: TGTGCCAGCTCCTTCCTTAGGGGCGCGAACACCGGGGAGCTGTTTTTT. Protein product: CASSFLRGANTGELFF.

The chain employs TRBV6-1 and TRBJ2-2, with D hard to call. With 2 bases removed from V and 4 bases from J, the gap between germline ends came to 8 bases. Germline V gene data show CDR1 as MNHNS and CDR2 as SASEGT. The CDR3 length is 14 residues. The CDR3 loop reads CASSENSITGELFF. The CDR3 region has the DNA TGTGCCAGCAGTGAAAATAGTATCACCGGGGAGCTGTTTTTT.

This chain's CDR3 is CASSSPAGGSIQYF. The DNA of the CDR3 is TGTGCCAGCAGCTCCCCGGCAGGCGGGAGCATTCAGTACTTC. The chain employs TRBV13 and TRBJ2-4, with 7 bases identical to TRBD2. V dropped 4 bases and J dropped 9; count of bases not matched to a gene: 9. Germline V lookup: CDR1 PRHDT, CDR2 FYEKMQ (reference sequence). The CDR3 is made up of 14 amino acids.

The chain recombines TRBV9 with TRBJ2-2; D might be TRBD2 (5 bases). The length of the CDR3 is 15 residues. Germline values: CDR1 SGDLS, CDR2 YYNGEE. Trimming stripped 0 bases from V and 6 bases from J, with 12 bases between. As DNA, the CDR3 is TGTGCCAGCAGCGTAGGTCAGACCGGGGCCGGGGAGCTGTTTTTT. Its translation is CASSVGQTGAGELFF.

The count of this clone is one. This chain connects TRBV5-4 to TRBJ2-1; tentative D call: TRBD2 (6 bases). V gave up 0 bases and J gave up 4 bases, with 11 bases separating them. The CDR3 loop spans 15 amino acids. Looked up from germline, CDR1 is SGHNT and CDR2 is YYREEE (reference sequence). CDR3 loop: CASSLAGSFYNEQFF. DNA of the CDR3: TGTGCCAGCAGCTTGGCCGGGAGTTTTTACAATGAGCAGTTCTTC.

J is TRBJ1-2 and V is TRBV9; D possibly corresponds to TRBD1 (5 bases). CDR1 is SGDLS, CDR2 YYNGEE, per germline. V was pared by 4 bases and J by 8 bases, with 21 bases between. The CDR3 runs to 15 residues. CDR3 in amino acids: CASSPQSEDRSGYTF. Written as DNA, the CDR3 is TGTGCCAGCAGCCCCCAATCGGAAGACAGATCCGGCTACACCTTC.

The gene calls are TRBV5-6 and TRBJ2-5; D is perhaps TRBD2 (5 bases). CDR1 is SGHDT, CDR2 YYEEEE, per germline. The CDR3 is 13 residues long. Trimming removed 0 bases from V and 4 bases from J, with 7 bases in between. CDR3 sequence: CASSLVEGETQYF. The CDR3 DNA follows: TGTGCCAGCAGCTTGGTAGAGGGAGAGACCCAGTACTTC.

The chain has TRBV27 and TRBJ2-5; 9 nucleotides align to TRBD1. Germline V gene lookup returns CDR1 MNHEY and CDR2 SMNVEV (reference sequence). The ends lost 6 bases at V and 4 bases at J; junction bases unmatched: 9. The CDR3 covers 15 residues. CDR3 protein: CASSRGQGIRETQYF. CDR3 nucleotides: TGTGCCAGCAGCCGAGGACAGGGGATTCGAGAGACCCAGTACTTC.

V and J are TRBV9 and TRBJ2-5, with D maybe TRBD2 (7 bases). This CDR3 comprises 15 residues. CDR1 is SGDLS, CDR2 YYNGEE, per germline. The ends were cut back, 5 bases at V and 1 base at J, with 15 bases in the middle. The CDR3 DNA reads TGTGCCAGCAGTGCGGCGGGGGCCCTCCAAGAGACCCAGTACTTC. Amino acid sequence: CASSAAGALQETQYF.

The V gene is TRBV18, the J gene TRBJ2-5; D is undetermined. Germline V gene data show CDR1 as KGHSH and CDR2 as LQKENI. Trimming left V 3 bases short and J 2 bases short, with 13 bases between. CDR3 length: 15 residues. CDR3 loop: CASSPIQDKQETQYF. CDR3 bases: TGTGCCAGCTCACCGATTCAGGATAAACAAGAGACCCAGTACTTC.

The DNA of the CDR3 is TGTGCCACCAGCAGAGATGGGAATGGCGGGGGGCTTTCAGATACGCAGTATTTT. It codes for CATSRDGNGGGLSDTQYF. The J gene is TRBJ2-3, the V gene TRBV15; 8 bases map to TRBD2. This CDR3 spans 18 amino acids. Germline V gene data show CDR1 as LNHNV and CDR2 as YYDKDF (reference sequence). V shed 0 bases and J 4 bases; nucleotides not matched to a gene: 12.

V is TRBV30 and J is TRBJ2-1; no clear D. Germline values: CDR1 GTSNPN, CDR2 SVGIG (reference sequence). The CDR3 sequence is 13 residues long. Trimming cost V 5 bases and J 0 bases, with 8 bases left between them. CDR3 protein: CAWGRDSYNEQFF. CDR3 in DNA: TGTGCCTGGGGGCGAGACTCCTACAATGAGCAGTTCTTC.

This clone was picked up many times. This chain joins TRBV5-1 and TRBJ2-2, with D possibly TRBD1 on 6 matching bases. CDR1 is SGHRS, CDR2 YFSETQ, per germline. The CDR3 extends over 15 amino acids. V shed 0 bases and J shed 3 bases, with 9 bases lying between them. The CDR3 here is CASSLVQGYTGELFF. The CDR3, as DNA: TGCGCCAGCAGCTTGGTCCAGGGGTACACCGGGGAGCTGTTTTTT.